A selection of T cell receptor beta chains follows, all from one sample in a study of cytomegalovirus exposure and HLA in healthy donors. Produced via immunoSEQ multiplex PCR; TCRdb's table is partial and in-frame only. This sample has about 110,000 clones; roughly 82% occur once, and the top ten carry 1.6%. Sequencing was carried out using PBMCs. These TCRs come from a man aged 45-65 years in good health and CMV-seronegative. Each CDR3 is given with its conserved first and last residue. A D gene is named only where the DNA matches it firmly. The size entry is marked missing in some rows and otherwise reads once, few, many or a size class.

length: 15
D: TRBD1
size: once
J: TRBJ2-5
V: TRBV5-8
CDR3: CASSIGQGVQETQYF
DNA: TGTGCCAGCTCAATCGGACAGGGGGTGCAAGAGACCCAGTACTTC

length: 18
D: TRBD1
size: -
J: TRBJ2-3
V: TRBV11-2
CDR3: CASSSPGTGLMSTDTQYF
DNA: TGTGCCAGCAGCTCACCTGGGACAGGCTTAATGAGCACAGATACGCAGTATTTT

length: 15
D: -
size: -
J: TRBJ2-1
V: TRBV19
CDR3: CASSTPLATYNEQFF
DNA: TGTGCCAGTAGTACCCCCCTAGCAACATACAATGAGCAGTTCTTC

length: 11
D: -
size: -
J: TRBJ1-1
V: TRBV29-1
CDR3: CSSGQGTEAFF
DNA: TGCAGCTCGGGCCAGGGTACTGAAGCTTTCTTT

length: 15
D: TRBD1
size: -
J: TRBJ1-5
V: TRBV7-9
CDR3: CSSSYYRGGNQPQHF
DNA: TGTTCCAGCAGTTATTACAGGGGCGGGAATCAGCCCCAGCATTTT

length: 14
D: -
size: -
J: TRBJ2-5
V: TRBV5-1
CDR3: CASRPQTGQETQYF
DNA: TGCGCCAGCAGGCCCCAAACAGGGCAAGAGACCCAGTACTTC

length: 15
D: TRBD1
size: -
J: TRBJ2-1
V: TRBV10-3
CDR3: CAISDRQGSDNEQFF
DNA: TGTGCCATCAGTGACCGACAGGGTTCCGACAATGAGCAGTTCTTC

length: 13
D: -
size: once
J: TRBJ1-2
V: TRBV27
CDR3: CASSFRLNYGYTF
DNA: TGTGCCAGCAGTTTCAGGCTTAACTATGGCTACACCTTC

length: 10
D: TRBD1
size: -
J: TRBJ1-2
V: TRBV7-9
CDR3: CSSSGGQGDF
DNA: TGTTCCAGCAGCGGAGGACAGGGAGACTTC

length: 15
D: TRBD1
size: -
J: TRBJ2-2
V: TRBV11-2
CDR3: CASSWGQTNTGELFF
DNA: TGTGCCAGCAGCTGGGGACAGACGAACACCGGGGAGCTGTTTTTT

length: 15
D: -
size: -
J: TRBJ1-1
V: TRBV4-1
CDR3: CASSLSRTDRLRAFF
DNA: TGCGCCAGCAGCCTTTCACGGACAGATCGGTTGCGGGCTTTCTTT

length: 14
D: -
size: -
J: TRBJ2-7
V: TRBV6-1
CDR3: CAVQGGVPPYEQYF
DNA: TGTGCCGTCCAAGGGGGGGTCCCCCCCTACGAGCAGTACTTC

length: 15
D: -
size: once
J: TRBJ1-5
V: TRBV18
CDR3: CASSPGPREDQPQHF
DNA: TGTGCCAGCTCACCCGGCCCTCGAGAGGATCAGCCCCAGCATTTT

length: 15
D: TRBD1
size: -
J: TRBJ2-1
V: TRBV4-1
CDR3: CASSPGQEWDNEQFF
DNA: TGCGCCAGCAGCCCGGGACAGGAGTGGGATAATGAGCAGTTCTTC

length: 13
D: -
size: -
J: TRBJ2-2
V: TRBV11-2
CDR3: CASSFQRTGELFF
DNA: TGTGCCAGCAGCTTCCAGCGGACCGGGGAGCTGTTTTTT

length: 17
D: TRBD2
size: -
J: TRBJ2-1
V: TRBV25-1
CDR3: CASSDTSGGALYNEQFF
DNA: TGTGCCAGCAGTGATACTAGCGGGGGGGCTCTGTACAATGAGCAGTTCTTC

length: 15
D: -
size: few
J: TRBJ1-1
V: TRBV28
CDR3: CASLSKLGVNTEAFF
DNA: TGTGCCAGCCTTTCGAAACTGGGAGTCAACACTGAAGCTTTCTTT

length: 14
D: -
size: -
J: TRBJ2-3
V: TRBV6-6
CDR3: CASSYQGHTDTQYF
DNA: TGTGCCAGCAGTTACCAGGGCCACACAGATACGCAGTATTTT

length: 16
D: TRBD2
size: few
J: TRBJ2-1
V: TRBV19
CDR3: CASRWAGGHSYNEQFF
DNA: TGTGCCAGTAGATGGGCGGGGGGGCATTCCTACAATGAGCAGTTCTTC

length: 15
D: TRBD2
size: once
J: TRBJ2-1
V: TRBV4-3
CDR3: CASSQELAAYNEQFF
DNA: TGCGCCAGCAGCCAAGAACTAGCGGCTTACAATGAGCAGTTCTTC